One and the same sample provided the 8 T cell receptor beta chains below, sequenced in a study of shared clonotypes between healthy human individuals. Clones were sequenced by immunoSEQ multiplex PCR, and TCRdb holds only the in-frame ones, with some missing. The table has 550,000 to 850,000 clones, over 55% seen once. Sequencing was performed on memory CD4+ T cells sorted from blood. As to subset: CD45RA-negative fraction. The receptors stem from a woman in her 30s in good health.

In regard to this clone: Other DNA variants within this sample encode the same CDR3. The rearrangement joins TRBV18 to TRBJ1-1; unclear D gene. V was pared by 1 base and J by 1 base, with 7 bases between. Germline assignment: CDR1 KGHSH and CDR2 LQKENI. The CDR3 sequence is 14 residues long. CDR3 nucleotides: TGTGCCAGCTCACCACTCACGAGGAACACTGAAGCTTTCTTT. Translation: CASSPLTRNTEAFF.

This clone was observed at least ten times. V is TRBV27 and J is TRBJ2-3; the match to TRBD2 covers 9 bases. V gave up 5 bases and J gave up 5 bases; unmatched junction bases: 14. The germline V gene encodes CDR1 MNHEY and CDR2 SMNVEV (reference sequence). The CDR3 length is 17 residues. CDR3 amino acids: CASSRGVREGFGDTQYF. CDR3 nucleotide sequence: TGTGCCAGCAGTAGGGGGGTGCGGGAGGGGTTCGGAGATACGCAGTATTTT.

The chain recombines TRBV5-1 with TRBJ1-1; 10 bases line up with TRBD1. V gave up 3 bases and J gave up 6 bases; unmatched junction bases: 20. The germline V gene encodes CDR1 SGHRS and CDR2 YFSETQ. The CDR3 spans 19 residues. For the CDR3, the DNA is TGCGCCAGCAGCTACCACCAGACAGGGGGCGTTAACTTTCTCTCTGAAGCTTTCTTT. Protein sequence: CASSYHQTGGVNFLSEAFF.

This clone appeared a single time. J is TRBJ2-3 and V is TRBV7-9; 12 positions match TRBD2. The CDR3 is 15 amino acids. Germline CDR1 and CDR2: SEHNR and FQNEAQ (reference sequence). V lost 5 bases, J lost 5 bases, and 5 bases stayed unmatched. The CDR3 DNA sequence: TGTGCCAGCAGCCCTGGACTAGCGGGAATAGATACGCAGTATTTT. Its protein product is CASSPGLAGIDTQYF.

The chain recombines TRBV19 with TRBJ1-1; 7 bases align to TRBD1. Per germline, CDR1 LNHDA and CDR2 SQIVND (reference sequence). The length of the CDR3 is 17 residues. With 1 base clipped from V and 1 base from J, the junction kept 9 bases outside the gene matches. The CDR3 is CASSIGVYRGRNTEAFF. CDR3 bases: TGTGCCAGTAGTATAGGGGTATACAGGGGTAGGAACACTGAAGCTTTCTTT.

This rearrangement joins TRBV2 to TRBJ1-1; D not certain. Germline CDR1 and CDR2: SNHLY and FYNNEI. The CDR3 sequence is 15 residues long. The V gene lost 6 bases and the J gene lost 1 base, with 15 bases spanning the gap. CDR3 in amino acids: CASSDLGVPNTEAFF. Here the CDR3 DNA reads TGTGCCAGCAGCGACCTTGGGGTCCCGAACACTGAAGCTTTCTTT.

This clone appeared a few times. The sample has other DNA sequences that encode this CDR3 too. The chain links TRBV5-1 to TRBJ2-2, with unresolved D. Germline V gene sequence: CDR1 SGHRS, CDR2 YFSETQ. V gave up 0 bases and J gave up 2 bases, with 2 bases separating them. This CDR3 region has 13 residues. The CDR3 nucleotides read TGCGCCAGCAGCTTGGATAACACCGGGGAGCTGTTTTTT. Protein product: CASSLDNTGELFF.

This clone was seen more than once but under ten times. At the DNA level, this CDR3 is encoded by other sequences in the same sample as well. This chain links TRBV27 with TRBJ1-3, with no clear D. The CDR3 sequence is 13 residues long. Trimming left V 5 bases short and J 4 bases short, with 9 bases between. Germline V gives CDR1 MNHEY, CDR2 SMNVEV (reference sequence). The chain's CDR3 is CASSPSGGNTIYF. The CDR3 region has the DNA TGTGCCAGCAGTCCAAGTGGGGGAAACACCATATATTTT.